This T cell receptor beta chain originates from a study of identifying expanded T cells in peripheral blood. This clone was observed a single time. TCRdb's copy holds only in-frame clones and misses some; the assay was immunoSEQ multiplex PCR. The data hold over 100,000 clones, with 88% observed a single time. This TCR came from a person aged 18 to 70 in good health. Source material: blood.

The CDR3 sequence: CASSLLSGGVLYNEQFF. CDR3 sequence (DNA): TGCGCCAGCAGCTTGTTATCCGGGGGGGTCCTTTACAATGAGCAGTTCTTC. The rearrangement joins TRBV5-1 to TRBJ2-1, with 8 bases that match TRBD2. V gave up 1 base and J gave up 4 bases; unmatched junction bases: 10. The germline V gene encodes CDR1 SGHRS and CDR2 YFSETQ. The CDR3 is made up of 17 amino acids.